The next 31 T cell receptor beta chains were all read from a single sample in a study of blood T cell repertoires in COVID-19. The table came from immunoSEQ multiplex PCR; TCRdb's copy has only in-frame clones and leaves some out. The sample lists 70,000 to 95,000 clones, over 80% occurring once. The specimen was peripheral blood. The receptor source for this set is a woman in her 70s with active or convalescent COVID-19.

The CDR3 sequence: CASSRTGRAEAFF. CDR3 bases: TGTGCCAGCAGCCGAACCGGGAGGGCTGAAGCTTTCTTT. V usage is TRBV5-6 and J usage is TRBJ1-1; D not resolved. CDR3 length equals 13 residues. Trimming removed 4 bases at V and 6 bases at J, with 13 bases between. Germline V lookup: CDR1 SGHDT, CDR2 YYEEEE.

The sample holds one count of this clone. V and J are TRBV15 and TRBJ1-6; tentatively, D is TRBD1 (6 bases). Trimming took 2 bases from V and 4 from J, leaving 15 bases between them. The CDR3 is 17 amino acids. Germline CDR1 LNHNV, CDR2 YYDKDF (reference sequence). The CDR3 region is CATSRRFGTQYNSPLHF. The DNA for the CDR3 is TGTGCCACCAGCAGACGGTTCGGGACACAATATAATTCACCCCTCCACTTT.

This sequence joins TRBV2 and TRBJ1-3; 8 nucleotides agree with TRBD1. The CDR3 contains 14 residues. Germline trimming cut 6 bases from V and 4 bases from J; bases unmatched to any gene: 5. The germline V gene encodes CDR1 SNHLY and CDR2 FYNNEI. In DNA, the CDR3 is TGTGCCAGCAGGCGGACAGGGCAAGGAAACACCATATATTTT. It encodes CASRRTGQGNTIYF.

The rearrangement joins TRBV5-1 to TRBJ2-7; TRBD2 agrees at 7 bases. J gave up 3 bases and V 0 bases, and 9 bases lay outside the gene matches. The CDR3 loop spans 16 amino acids. Germline CDR1 is SGHRS and CDR2 is YFSETQ. The CDR3 reads CASSLAGGLGFYEQYF. In DNA form, the CDR3 reads TGCGCCAGCAGCTTGGCCGGCGGACTAGGGTTCTACGAGCAGTACTTC. Looking up the rest from reference TRBV5-1 and TRBJ2-7 gives the full variable domain: KAGVTQTPRYLIKTRGQQVTLSCSPISGHRSVSWYQQTPGQGLQFLFEYFSETQRNKGNFPGRFSGRQFSNSRSEMNVSTLELGDSALYLCASSLAGGLGFYEQYFGPGTRLTVT.

Comment on this clone: Other DNA variants within this sample encode the same CDR3. The chain couples TRBV28 to TRBJ2-5, with a tentative D call TRBD1 (6 bases). The V and J ends lost 9 bases and 1 base respectively, with 24 bases between them. The CDR3 has 17 amino acids. Germline V CDR1 and CDR2: MDHEN, SYDVKM. CDR3 amino acids: CASTRPGAAFFQETQYF. In nucleotides, the CDR3 is TGTGCCAGTACTCGTCCAGGGGCAGCCTTCTTCCAAGAGACCCAGTACTTC.

The V call is TRBV10-3, the J call TRBJ2-3; 10 bases agree with TRBD1. Germline values: CDR1 ENHRY, CDR2 SYGVKD. V gave up 6 bases and J gave up 4 bases; unmatched junction bases: 10. The CDR3 runs 16 residues. In DNA form, the CDR3 reads TGTGCCATCAGAAGGACAGGGGGGAGATACGCAGATACGCAGTATTTT. This codes for CAIRRTGGRYADTQYF.

This chain links TRBV7-9 with TRBJ2-3; D perhaps matches TRBD2 (5 bases). Deletions cut 5 bases from V and 4 bases from J, with 7 bases between. The germline CDR1 and CDR2 sequences are SEHNR and FQNEAQ (reference sequence). This CDR3 is built from 12 residues. CDR3 in DNA: TGTGCCAGCAGCAAGGAGGCAGATACGCAGTATTTT. It specifies CASSKEADTQYF. The full variable domain, with the rest looked up from reference TRBV7-9 and TRBJ2-3, is DTGVSQNPRHKITKRGQNVTFRCDPISEHNRLYWYRQTLGQGPEFLTYFQNEAQLEKSRLLSDRFSAERPKGSFSTLEIQRTEQGDSAMYLCASSKEADTQYFGPGTRLTVL.

This sequence joins TRBV2 and TRBJ1-6; 8 nucleotides agree with TRBD1. Germline CDR1 reads SNHLY; CDR2 reads FYNNEI. This CDR3 contains 16 residues. After removal of 6 bases from V and 9 bases from J, the junction contained 13 bases not matched to a gene. As DNA, the CDR3 is TGTGCCAGCAGCGAAAACAGGGGGGGTGATGGTTCACCCCTCCACTTT. It codes for CASSENRGGDGSPLHF.

The CDR3 region has the DNA TGTGCCAGCGTGGGGACTTACTTAGCCAAAAACATTCAGTACTTC. Encoded protein: CASVGTYLAKNIQYF. The J gene is TRBJ2-4, the V gene TRBV28, with D possibly being TRBD2 (6 bases). The CDR3 extends over 15 amino acids. Trimming left V 8 bases short and J 0 bases short, with 14 bases between. Per the germline V gene, CDR1 is MDHEN and CDR2 is SYDVKM.

This chain joins TRBV6-5 and TRBJ1-1, with unresolved D. The V and J ends lost 5 bases and 1 base respectively, with 14 bases between them. This CDR3 is built from 15 residues. Germline lookup yields CDR1 MNHEY and CDR2 SVGAGI. The CDR3 sequence is CASSTPAAGNTEAFF. As DNA, the CDR3 is TGTGCCAGCAGTACCCCTGCTGCGGGGAACACTGAAGCTTTCTTT.

This chain connects TRBV9 to TRBJ2-3; D might be TRBD2 (6 bases). With 0 bases removed from V and 4 bases from J, the gap between germline ends came to 12 bases. The CDR3 sequence is 15 residues long. Looked up from germline, CDR1 is SGDLS and CDR2 is YYNGEE. This CDR3 is CASSVGRVSADTQYF. DNA of the CDR3: TGTGCCAGCAGCGTAGGGAGGGTATCAGCAGATACGCAGTATTTT.

The V call is TRBV5-6, the J call TRBJ2-1; 12 bases line up with TRBD1. From germline, CDR1 is SGHDT and CDR2 YYEEEE. V dropped 4 bases and J dropped 4; count of bases not matched to a gene: 9. This CDR3 comprises 17 residues. CDR3 nucleotides: TGTGCCAGCAGCCCAGGGACAGGGGGCAAAGTTTACAATGAGCAGTTCTTC. Amino acids: CASSPGTGGKVYNEQFF. Supplemented by reference TRBV5-6 and TRBJ2-1, the full variable domain reads DAGVTQSPTHLIKTRGQQVTLRCSPKSGHDTVSWYQQALGQGPQFIFQYYEEEERQRGNFPDRFSGHQFPNYSSELNVNALLLGDSALYLCASSPGTGGKVYNEQFFGPGTRLTVL.

This chain connects TRBV7-9 to TRBJ2-2; 11 nucleotides match TRBD1. V lost 2 bases, J lost 4 bases, and 6 bases stayed unmatched. The CDR3 has 17 residues. Germline V gives CDR1 SEHNR, CDR2 FQNEAQ (reference sequence). CDR3 nucleotides: TGTGCCAGCAGCTTAATATCCGGGACAGGGGGCACCGGGGAGCTGTTTTTT. Amino acid sequence: CASSLISGTGGTGELFF.

This clone turned up a few times. The chain is built from TRBV7-2 and TRBJ1-5; no reliable D call. Germline assignment: CDR1 SGHTA and CDR2 FQGNSA. Trimming removed 8 bases at V and 4 bases at J, with 12 bases between. The CDR3 covers 13 residues. CDR3 loop: CASGAGLNQPQHF. Here the CDR3 DNA reads TGTGCCAGCGGTGCGGGATTAAATCAGCCCCAGCATTTT.

This chain connects TRBV6-5 to TRBJ2-7; 8 bases are a match to TRBD1. Germline V gene lookup returns CDR1 MNHEY and CDR2 SVGAGI. With V trimmed by 6 bases and J by 5 bases, 12 bases remained unmatched. The length of the CDR3 is 15 residues. The DNA for the CDR3 is TGTGCCAGCAGCGAGCGGACAGGGTATCGAGACGAGCAGTACTTC. Residues: CASSERTGYRDEQYF.

This chain uses TRBV28 with TRBJ1-2; maybe TRBD1 (5 bases). The germline V gene encodes CDR1 MDHEN and CDR2 SYDVKM. The CDR3 is 14 amino acids. V dropped 6 bases and J dropped 3 bases, with 14 bases sitting between them. The CDR3 region is CASRAGGRDYGYTF. The DNA for the CDR3 is TGTGCCAGCAGGGCCGGGGGTAGGGACTATGGCTACACCTTC.

This sequence joins TRBV7-2 and TRBJ1-2; no reliable D call. The CDR3 sequence is 13 residues long. The germline gives CDR1 SGHTA, CDR2 FQGNSA. Trimming stripped 5 bases from V and 5 bases from J, with 12 bases between. The CDR3 sequence: CASSQGRAYGYTF. The CDR3 DNA reads TGTGCCAGCAGCCAAGGGAGGGCATATGGCTACACCTTC.

The V and J genes are TRBV19 and TRBJ1-5; 7 bases are shared with TRBD1. Unmatched junction bases numbered 9, after V lost 3 bases and J lost 7 bases. The CDR3 has 15 amino acids. The germline V gene encodes CDR1 LNHDA and CDR2 SQIVND (reference sequence). CDR3 nucleotide sequence: TGTGCCAGTAGTATGGAGGGGGCTGGAGGCCAGCCCCAGCATTTT. This codes for CASSMEGAGGQPQHF.

The chain uses TRBV28 and TRBJ2-1; TRBD1 is a possible D gene (6 bases). The ends were cut back, 5 bases at V and 3 bases at J, with 14 bases in the middle. Germline values: CDR1 MDHEN, CDR2 SYDVKM. CDR3 size: 15 residues. In DNA, the CDR3 is TGTGCCAGCAGTCCCCGCGGCAGGGGCTACAATGAGCAGTTCTTC. Translation: CASSPRGRGYNEQFF.

The chain couples TRBV19 to TRBJ1-1, with D perhaps matching TRBD1 (6 bases). Germline V gene data show CDR1 as LNHDA and CDR2 as SQIVND (reference sequence). The CDR3 contains 15 residues. The V and J ends lost 7 bases and 1 base respectively, with 16 bases between them. CDR3: CASNLDRKKNTEAFF. The DNA for the CDR3 is TGTGCCAGTAACCTTGACAGGAAAAAGAACACTGAAGCTTTCTTT.

In DNA, the CDR3 is TGTGCCATCAGTGGGACAGAAACCAGCTCCTATAATTCACCCCTCCACTTT. Its protein product is CAISGTETSSYNSPLHF. This chain connects TRBV10-3 to TRBJ1-6; D possibly corresponds to TRBD1 (6 bases). The CDR3 has 17 amino acids. Trimming cost V 4 bases and J 0 bases, with 13 bases left between them. The germline V gene has CDR1 ENHRY and CDR2 SYGVKD.

The V call is TRBV19, the J call TRBJ2-7; D is possibly TRBD1 (5 bases). The CDR3 covers 15 residues. V lost 3 bases, J lost 2 bases, and 14 bases lay in between. Germline assignment: CDR1 LNHDA and CDR2 SQIVND (reference sequence). This CDR3 reads CASSILGARPYEQYF. The DNA for the CDR3 is TGTGCCAGTAGTATCCTAGGGGCCAGACCCTACGAGCAGTACTTC. The full variable domain, in which reference TRBV19 and TRBJ2-7 provide the parts outside the CDR3, is DGGITQSPKYLFRKEGQNVTLSCEQNLNHDAMYWYRQDPGQGLRLIYYSQIVNDFQKGDIAEGYSVSREKKESFPLTVTSAQKNPTAFYLCASSILGARPYEQYFGPGTRLTVT.

The rearrangement uses TRBV5-1 and TRBJ2-7; D may be TRBD1 (6 bases). The CDR3 is 14 amino acids. With 4 bases removed from V and 4 bases from J, the gap between germline ends came to 15 bases. CDR1 SGHRS and CDR2 YFSETQ come from the germline V gene. CDR3 DNA: TGCGCCAGCAGCAGGGGGACGGAGGAGTACGAGCAGTACTTC. It translates to CASSRGTEEYEQYF.

V usage is TRBV23-1 and J usage is TRBJ2-6; weak D call: TRBD1 (5 bases). TRBV23-1 is labeled an ORF, and its function is uncertain. The CDR3 has 15 residues. Trimming cost V 3 bases and J 3 bases, with 9 bases left between them. The CDR3 DNA reads TGCGCCAGCAGTCACAAGGGGTGTGGGGCCAACGTCCTGACTTTC. This encodes CASSHKGCGANVLTF.

The V gene is TRBV19, the J gene TRBJ1-1; no reliable D call. V was clipped by 1 base and J by 5 bases, with 14 bases between them. This CDR3 contains 15 residues. Germline CDR1 and CDR2: LNHDA and SQIVND (reference sequence). This CDR3 is CASSIVVGVGTEAFF. The CDR3 coding sequence is TGTGCCAGTAGTATAGTTGTAGGTGTCGGGACTGAAGCTTTCTTT.

The chain employs TRBV5-1 and TRBJ2-5, with TRBD1 as a possible D gene (5 bases). The CDR3 runs to 14 residues. The V and J ends lost 4 bases and 1 base respectively, with 11 bases between them. Germline CDR1 is SGHRS and CDR2 is YFSETQ. The CDR3 region is CASSADRFQETQYF. As DNA, the CDR3 is TGCGCCAGCAGCGCTGACAGATTCCAAGAGACCCAGTACTTC.

This clone was picked up a small number of times. The rearrangement uses TRBV19 and TRBJ1-1; D gene ambiguous. Germline values: CDR1 LNHDA, CDR2 SQIVND (reference sequence). CDR3 size: 14 residues. The V end lost 3 bases, the J end lost 4 bases, and 12 bases lay between the germline ends. CDR3 residues: CASSMKGAGTEAFF. The CDR3 DNA sequence: TGTGCCAGTAGTATGAAGGGCGCGGGCACTGAAGCTTTCTTT.

The V and J genes are TRBV7-2 and TRBJ2-7; D is unresolved. V was trimmed by 5 bases and J by 0 bases, leaving 11 bases between them. The germline V gene encodes CDR1 SGHTA and CDR2 FQGNSA. The CDR3 sequence is 14 residues long. This CDR3 is CASSPPVSSYEQYF. Here the CDR3 DNA reads TGTGCCAGCAGCCCCCCTGTTAGCTCCTACGAGCAGTACTTC.

V and J are TRBV7-5 and TRBJ1-2; the table's D call of TRBD1 was not tested on the DNA. TRBV7-5 is flagged as a pseudogene. The length of the CDR3 is 14 residues. The CDR3 nucleotides read TGTGCCAGAAGCTTGGACAGGGGGCGTCATGGCTACACCTTC. This encodes CARSLDRGRHGYTF.

This CDR3 is CASTAPRREGYTF. The CDR3, as DNA: TGTGCCAGCACCGCCCCGAGGAGGGAAGGCTACACCTTC. The rearrangement uses TRBV12-3 or TRBV12-4 and TRBJ1-2; D is undetermined. This CDR3 has 13 amino acids. Trimming took 7 bases from V and 8 from J, leaving 17 bases between them.

This clone appeared a few times. The chain couples TRBV5-1 to TRBJ1-1; TRBD1 agrees at 8 bases. CDR3 length: 16 residues. After removal of 4 bases from V and 1 base from J, the junction contained 9 bases not matched to a gene. The germline V gene has CDR1 SGHRS and CDR2 YFSETQ. Here the CDR3 reads CASSLQGQETNTEAFF. CDR3 coding DNA: TGCGCCAGCAGCCTGCAGGGACAGGAAACGAACACTGAAGCTTTCTTT.